This T cell receptor beta chain was sequenced during a study of STAT5B mutations in CD4+ large granular lymphocyte leukemia (dated by TCRdb to between 2021 and 2022). For the study in its entirety: Among healthy controls, the CDR3 'QG' motif was associated with a particular HLA allele. The TCRbeta repertoires of CD4+ T-cell large granular lymphocyte leukemia patients were compared with the TCRbeta repertoires of healthy blood donors. Flow cytometry on FACSCanto II or FACSVerse showed that the purified fractions were more than 95% pure among lymphocytes. Beyond this particular receptor, the publication reports: Compared with healthy CD4+ repertoires, CD4-sorted patient repertoires appeared more clonal, and this difference remained even after the putative leukemic clones were removed. TRBV06-family usage was enriched among the top patient clones (8/27) compared with healthy controls (2/35). Main leukemic clonotypes were private to each patient, although under 30% appeared at low frequency in other patients' non-leukemic repertoires. The data were not HLA-matched, and the relatively small sample size could explain the higher clonality seen in CD4+ compared with CD8+ T-LGLL.

The immunoSEQ assay at survey resolution was used to sequence TCRbeta rearrangements from genomic DNA. Processing in the source paper ran as follows. A lowest detectable productive clonotype frequency of 2.59 x 10-5 was observed in the TCR sequencing data. Analyses included only productive TCRbeta rearrangements, meaning complete and in-frame sequences. Sample clonality was computed as Simpson clonality in the immunoSEQ Analyzer version 3.0. Clones were categorized by frequency as very rare, small, medium, large (1-20%) or hyperexpanded (>20%). Generation probabilities were estimated with OLGA 1.2.3, V-gene circos plots were generated with VDJtools, specificities were searched for in VDJdb, and CDR3 motifs were identified with GLIPH. Imported from immuneACCESS, the table was reduced by TCRdb to in-frame sequences with V and J called. These copies leave out some clones; in studies compared against another copy, an unresolved V gene accounts for under half, and the cause of the remainder is not known. That table supplies the V and J calls and clone size; D and trimming were determined from the DNA. For this sample the table gives 45,000 to 55,000 clones, of which approximately 70% were detected only once. The ten largest clones capture 1.5% of the sample.

This clone was observed a few times. Its recognized antigen is unknown. No qualities accompany the bases; no much larger clone lies one base away. The healthy controls were 37 blood donors, and the buffy coats of these donors were supplied by the Finnish Red Cross blood service. All TCR-sequenced material derived from peripheral blood: patient blood samples and healthy donor buffy coats. Ficoll-Hypaque gradient centrifugation was used to isolate peripheral blood mononuclear cells. For the healthy controls, CD4+ cells were obtained from buffy coats by magnetic purification. Genomic DNA was extracted using the Gentra Puregene Cell and Tissue kit, and a Qubit 2.0 fluorometer was used to quantify it. The CDR3 measures 14 amino acids from cysteine to phenylalanine. The entry retains the CDR3 DNA only, 42 bases that are in frame from base 1. Via the germline V gene, CDR1 is MDHEN and CDR2 SYDVKM. V ends up 5 bases short and J 8 bases short, with an unmatched junction base count of 7.

The V gene is TRBV28 and the J gene is TRBJ1-4, and 8 junction bases match TRBD1. The clonotype comes from a human donor in good health. Sequences were obtained from CD4+ T cells from blood buffy coats. DNA sequence: TGTGCCAGCAGTGAAGGACAGGGTTGGGAAAAACTGTTTTTT. This yields the protein CASSEGQGWEKLFF. This CDR3, with the reference TRBV28 and TRBJ1-4 proteins standing in past its ends, gives the full variable domain DVKVTQSSRYLVKRTGEKVFLECVQDMDHENMFWYRQDPGLGLRLIYFSYDVKMKEKGDIPEGYSVSREKKERFSLILESASTNQTSMYLCASSEGQGWEKLFFGSGTQLSVL.